This TCR beta chain was identified during a study of cytomegalovirus exposure and HLA in healthy donors. Study-level findings and limits: Researchers catalogued approximately 170 TCR beta chains as cytomegalovirus-associated. Later work associated 16,951 TCR beta sequences with HLA alleles at 0.05 false discovery rate. Clonal expansion was found to be greater in HLA-associated TCR beta chains than in equally common others in a later analysis.

V was cut by 2 bases and J by 1 base, with 6 bases left in between. CDR1 SGHVS and CDR2 FQNEAQ come from the germline V gene. CDR3 length: 13 residues. Turning to this clone: Its antigen is unknown.

PCR involved 60 Vbeta and 13 Jbeta primers. Data came from immunoSEQ multiplex PCR; TCRdb stores just in-frame clones and leaves some out. The sample shows 150,000 or so clones, 80% of them seen only once. Sequencing input: PBMCs. The clonotype was recovered from a woman between 40 and 55 years old in good health and CMV-seropositive. V and J are TRBV7-8 and TRBJ2-7; the D is unclear. The CDR3 nucleotides read TGTGCCAGCAGCTTACGCGGATCCTACGAGCAGTACTTC. Amino acids: CASSLRGSYEQYF.